A single sample is the source of the 5 T cell receptor beta chains below, sequenced in a study of blood T cell repertoires in COVID-19. Repertoires were generated with immunoSEQ multiplex PCR, while TCRdb's copy carries only in-frame clones and drops some. The table has some 150,000 clones, around 89% seen once. Sequencing input: peripheral blood. These receptors came from a woman aged 40 to 50 with acute or convalescent COVID-19.

V is TRBV9 and J is TRBJ2-1, with TRBD1 matching over 9 bases. With 3 bases clipped from V and 2 bases from J, the junction kept 9 bases outside the gene matches. The CDR3 covers 17 residues. CDR1 SGDLS and CDR2 YYNGEE come from the germline V gene. CDR3 nucleotides: TGTGCCAGCAGCGGATTCCACCGGGACAGGGCCTACAATGAGCAGTTCTTC. Translating gives CASSGFHRDRAYNEQFF.

This clone was seen a few times. This sequence joins TRBV6-1 and TRBJ1-2, with a weak D call TRBD1 (5 bases). CDR1 MNHNS and CDR2 SASEGT come from the germline V gene. Trimming stripped 4 bases from V and 4 bases from J, with 22 bases between. CDR3 size: 17 residues. The CDR3 DNA reads TGTGCCAGCAGTGCGACCCAACCGGTGGAGGGGTTCTATGGCTACACCTTC. Protein sequence: CASSATQPVEGFYGYTF.

The chain couples TRBV11-3 to TRBJ1-3; D is uncertain. V was shortened by 3 bases and J by 0 bases, with 9 bases between the two germline ends. The CDR3 is made up of 15 amino acids. Germline CDR1 reads SGHNT; CDR2 reads YENEEA. The CDR3 is CASSFDGSSGNTIYF. CDR3 DNA: TGTGCCAGCAGCTTTGACGGGAGCTCTGGAAACACCATATATTTT.

The chain carries TRBV6-5 and TRBJ2-7, with D possibly matching TRBD1 (6 bases). Germline CDR1 and CDR2: MNHEY and SVGAGI. V shed 2 bases and J shed 7 bases, with 15 bases lying between them. CDR3 length: 14 amino acids. The CDR3 reads CASSYNRELVEQYF. CDR3 coding DNA: TGTGCCAGCAGTTACAACAGGGAATTAGTTGAGCAGTACTTC.

V gene TRBV18 combines with J gene TRBJ2-7, with a tentative D call TRBD2 (5 bases). The CDR3 is 14 residues long. Germline CDR1 reads KGHSH; CDR2 reads LQKENI. Trimming stripped 5 bases from V and 1 base from J, with 12 bases between. This chain's CDR3 is CASSSTPGSYEQYF. CDR3 DNA sequence: TGTGCCAGCTCATCCACACCGGGGTCCTACGAGCAGTACTTC. The full variable domain, in which reference TRBV18 and TRBJ2-7 provide the parts outside the CDR3, is NAGVMQNPRHLVRRRGQEARLRCSPMKGHSHVYWYRQLPEEGLKFMVYLQKENIIDESGMPKERFSAEFPKEGPSILRIQQVVRGDSAAYFCASSSTPGSYEQYFGPGTRLTVT.